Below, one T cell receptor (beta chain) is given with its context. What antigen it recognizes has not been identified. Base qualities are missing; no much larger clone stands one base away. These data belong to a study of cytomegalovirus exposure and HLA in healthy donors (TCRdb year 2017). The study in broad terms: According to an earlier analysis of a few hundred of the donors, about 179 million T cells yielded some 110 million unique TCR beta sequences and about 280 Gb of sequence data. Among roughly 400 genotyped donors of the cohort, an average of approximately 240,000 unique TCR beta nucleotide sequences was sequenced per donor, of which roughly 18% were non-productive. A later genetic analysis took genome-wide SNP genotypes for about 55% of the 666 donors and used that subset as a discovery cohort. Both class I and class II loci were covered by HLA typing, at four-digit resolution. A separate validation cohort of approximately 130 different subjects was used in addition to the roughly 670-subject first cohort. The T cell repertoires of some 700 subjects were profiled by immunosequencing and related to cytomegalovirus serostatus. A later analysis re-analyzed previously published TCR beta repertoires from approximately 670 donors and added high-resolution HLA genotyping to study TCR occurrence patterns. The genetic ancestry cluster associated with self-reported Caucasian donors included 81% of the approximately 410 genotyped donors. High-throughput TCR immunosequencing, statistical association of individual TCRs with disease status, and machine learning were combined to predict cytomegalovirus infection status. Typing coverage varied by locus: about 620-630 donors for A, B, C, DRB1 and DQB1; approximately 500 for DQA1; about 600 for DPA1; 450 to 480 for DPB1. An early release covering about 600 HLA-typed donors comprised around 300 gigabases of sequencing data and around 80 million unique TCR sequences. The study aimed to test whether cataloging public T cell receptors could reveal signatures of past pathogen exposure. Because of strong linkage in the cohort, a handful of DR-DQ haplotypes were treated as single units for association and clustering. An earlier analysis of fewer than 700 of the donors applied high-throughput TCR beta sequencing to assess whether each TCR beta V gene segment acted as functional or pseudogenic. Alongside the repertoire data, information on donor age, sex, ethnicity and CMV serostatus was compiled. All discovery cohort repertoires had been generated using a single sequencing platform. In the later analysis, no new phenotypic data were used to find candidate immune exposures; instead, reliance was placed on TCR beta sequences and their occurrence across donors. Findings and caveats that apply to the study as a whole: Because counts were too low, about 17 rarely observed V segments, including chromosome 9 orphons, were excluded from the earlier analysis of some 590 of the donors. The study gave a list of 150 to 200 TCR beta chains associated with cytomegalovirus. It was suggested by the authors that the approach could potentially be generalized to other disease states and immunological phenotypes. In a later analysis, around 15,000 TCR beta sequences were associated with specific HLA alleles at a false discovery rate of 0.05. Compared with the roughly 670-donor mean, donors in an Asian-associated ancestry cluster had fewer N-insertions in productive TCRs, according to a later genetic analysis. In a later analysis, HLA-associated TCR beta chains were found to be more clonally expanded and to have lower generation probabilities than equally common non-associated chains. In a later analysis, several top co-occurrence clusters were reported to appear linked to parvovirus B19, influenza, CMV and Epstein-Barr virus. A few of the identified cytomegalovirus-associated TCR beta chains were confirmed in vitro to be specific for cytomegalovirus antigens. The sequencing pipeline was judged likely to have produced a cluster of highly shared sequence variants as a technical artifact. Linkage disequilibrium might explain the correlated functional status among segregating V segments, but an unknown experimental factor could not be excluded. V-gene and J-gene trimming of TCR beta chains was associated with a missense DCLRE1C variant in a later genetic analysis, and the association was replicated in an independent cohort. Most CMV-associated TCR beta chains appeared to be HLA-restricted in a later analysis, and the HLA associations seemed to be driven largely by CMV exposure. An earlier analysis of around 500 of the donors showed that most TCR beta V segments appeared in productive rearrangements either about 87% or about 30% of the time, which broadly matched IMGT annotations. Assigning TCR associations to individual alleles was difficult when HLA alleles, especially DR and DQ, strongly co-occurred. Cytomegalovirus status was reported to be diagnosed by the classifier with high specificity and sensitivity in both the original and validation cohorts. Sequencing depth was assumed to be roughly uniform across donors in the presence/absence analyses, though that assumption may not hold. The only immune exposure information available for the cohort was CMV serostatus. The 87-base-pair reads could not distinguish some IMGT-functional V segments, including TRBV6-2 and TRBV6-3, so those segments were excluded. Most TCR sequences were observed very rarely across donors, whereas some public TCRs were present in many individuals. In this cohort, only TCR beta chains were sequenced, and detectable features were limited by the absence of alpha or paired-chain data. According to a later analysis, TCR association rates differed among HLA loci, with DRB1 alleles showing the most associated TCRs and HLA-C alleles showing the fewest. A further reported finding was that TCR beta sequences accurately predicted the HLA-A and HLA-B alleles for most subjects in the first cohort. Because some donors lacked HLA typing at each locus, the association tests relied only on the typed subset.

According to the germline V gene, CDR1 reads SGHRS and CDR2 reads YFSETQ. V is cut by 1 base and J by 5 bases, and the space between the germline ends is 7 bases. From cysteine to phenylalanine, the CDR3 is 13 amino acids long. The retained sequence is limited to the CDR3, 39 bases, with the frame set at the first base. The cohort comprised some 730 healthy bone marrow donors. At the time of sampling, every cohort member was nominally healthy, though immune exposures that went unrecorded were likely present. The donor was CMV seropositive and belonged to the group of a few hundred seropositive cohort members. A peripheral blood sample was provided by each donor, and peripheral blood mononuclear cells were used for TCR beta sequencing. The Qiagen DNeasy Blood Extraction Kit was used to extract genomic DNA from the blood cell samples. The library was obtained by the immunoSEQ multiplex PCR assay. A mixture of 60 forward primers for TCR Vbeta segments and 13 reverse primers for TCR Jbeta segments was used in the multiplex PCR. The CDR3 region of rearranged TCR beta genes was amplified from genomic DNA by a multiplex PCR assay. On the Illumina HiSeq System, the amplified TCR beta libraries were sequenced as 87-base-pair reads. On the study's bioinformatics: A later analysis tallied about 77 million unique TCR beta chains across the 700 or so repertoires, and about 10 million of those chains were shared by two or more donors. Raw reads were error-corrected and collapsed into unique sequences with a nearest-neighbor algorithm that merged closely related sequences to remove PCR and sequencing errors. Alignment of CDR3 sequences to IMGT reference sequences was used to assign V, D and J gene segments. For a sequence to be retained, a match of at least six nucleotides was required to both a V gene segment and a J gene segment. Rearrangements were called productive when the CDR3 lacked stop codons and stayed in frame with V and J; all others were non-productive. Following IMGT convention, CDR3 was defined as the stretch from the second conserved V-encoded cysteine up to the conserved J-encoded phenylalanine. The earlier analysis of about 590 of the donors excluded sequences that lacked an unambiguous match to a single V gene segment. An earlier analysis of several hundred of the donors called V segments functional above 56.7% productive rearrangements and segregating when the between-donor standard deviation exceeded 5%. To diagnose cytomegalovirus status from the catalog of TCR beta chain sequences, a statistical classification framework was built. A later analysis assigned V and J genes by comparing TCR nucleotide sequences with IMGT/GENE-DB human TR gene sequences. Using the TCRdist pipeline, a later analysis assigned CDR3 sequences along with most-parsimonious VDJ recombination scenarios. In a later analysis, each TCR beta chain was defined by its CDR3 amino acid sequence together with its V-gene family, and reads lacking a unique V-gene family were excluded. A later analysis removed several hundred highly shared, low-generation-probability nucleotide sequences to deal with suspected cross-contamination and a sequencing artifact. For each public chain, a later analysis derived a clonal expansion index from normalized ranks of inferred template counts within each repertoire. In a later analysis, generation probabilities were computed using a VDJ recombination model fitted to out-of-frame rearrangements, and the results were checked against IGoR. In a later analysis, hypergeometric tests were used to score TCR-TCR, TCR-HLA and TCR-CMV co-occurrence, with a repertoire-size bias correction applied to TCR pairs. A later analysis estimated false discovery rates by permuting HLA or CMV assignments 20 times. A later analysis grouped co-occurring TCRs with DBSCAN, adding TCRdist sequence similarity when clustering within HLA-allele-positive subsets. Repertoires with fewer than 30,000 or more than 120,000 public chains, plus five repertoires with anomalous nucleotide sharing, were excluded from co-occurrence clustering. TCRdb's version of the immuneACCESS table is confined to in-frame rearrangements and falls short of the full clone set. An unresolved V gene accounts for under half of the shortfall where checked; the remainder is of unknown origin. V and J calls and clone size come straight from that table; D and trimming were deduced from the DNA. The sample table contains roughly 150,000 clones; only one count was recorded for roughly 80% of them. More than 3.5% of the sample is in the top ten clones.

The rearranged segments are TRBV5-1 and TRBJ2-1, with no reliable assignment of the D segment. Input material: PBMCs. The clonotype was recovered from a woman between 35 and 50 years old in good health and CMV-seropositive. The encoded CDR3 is CASSLTVDNEQFF. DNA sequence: TGCGCCAGCAGCTTGACGGTCGACAATGAGCAGTTCTTC.